The T cell receptor beta chain described here comes from a study of beta chain features in type 1 diabetes. Study-level results: Shortening of TCRB CDR3s, moderate but significant, appeared in all four CD4+ subsets of Type 1 diabetes patients.

Concerning this clone itself: The antigen remains unidentified.

Expressed TCRB transcripts were sequenced because the isolated RNA had all been reverse transcribed beforehand. Assay used: immunoSEQ multiplex PCR; TCRdb lists only in-frame clones, some missing. Seen here are roughly 280,000 clones, around 25% observed once, and the top ten hold around 0.013%. The germline V and J ends were trimmed by 1 base and 3 bases, with 22 bases remaining between them. The CDR3 is made up of 19 amino acids. Sequencing was performed on naive CD4+ T cells from blood. The rearrangement links TRBV23-1 to TRBJ2-1, with a possible D match to TRBD1 (6 bases). TRBV23-1 falls under the ORF class, with uncertain function. The source of this sequence is a woman in her 30s with type 1 diabetes. The CDR3 reads CASSQYSTGGLGGYNEQFF. The CDR3 DNA is TGCGCCAGCAGTCAATATTCAACAGGCGGGCTAGGGGGCTACAATGAGCAGTTCTTC.